The 29 T cell receptor beta chains below were found in one sample sequenced in a study of T cell responses to AZD1222 COVID-19 vaccine. Clones were sequenced by immunoSEQ multiplex PCR, and TCRdb holds only the in-frame ones, with some missing. The sample records about 110,000 clones, about 85% being singletons. This sample comprised peripheral blood, obtained on day 0 of AZD1222 vaccination. The receptors derive from an adult in good health.

The chain has TRBV30 and TRBJ1-2, with D tentatively TRBD1 (6 bases). Trimming left V 7 bases short and J 1 base short, with 16 bases between. This CDR3 is built from 14 residues. The germline V gene encodes CDR1 GTSNPN and CDR2 SVGIG (reference sequence). CDR3 DNA sequence: TGTGCCTCGGCCCAGACAGGCATTAACTATGGCTACACCTTC. It translates to CASAQTGINYGYTF.

As for this clone: The junction shows a germline mismatch at one end, possibly a read error. The rearrangement uses TRBV6-5 and TRBJ1-2; 7 nucleotides agree with TRBD1. Germline CDR1 and CDR2: MNHEY and SVGAGI. The CDR3 consists of 13 residues. The CDR3 coding sequence is TGTGCCAGCAGTAACTCAGGGGGTACTGGCTACACCTTC. Encoded protein: CASSNSGGTGYTF.

V is TRBV6-5 and J is TRBJ2-7, with 7 bases identical to TRBD2. Trimming removed 0 bases from V and 2 bases from J; junction bases left unmatched: 1. The CDR3 consists of 14 residues. From germline, CDR1 is MNHEY and CDR2 SVGAGI. CDR3 loop: CASSYSGTTYEQYF. In DNA form, the CDR3 reads TGTGCCAGCAGTTACTCAGGGACTACCTACGAGCAGTACTTC.

The V call is TRBV5-1, the J call TRBJ2-7; 9 nucleotides line up with TRBD1. CDR1 and CDR2 (germline): SGHRS, YFSETQ. This CDR3 spans 16 amino acids. J lost 1 base, V lost 4 bases, and 9 bases had no gene match. The CDR3 here is CASSPGPTGGSYEQYF. CDR3 sequence (DNA): TGCGCCAGCAGCCCGGGCCCGACAGGGGGTTCCTACGAGCAGTACTTC.

The rearrangement links TRBV5-1 to TRBJ1-6, with 8 bases identical to TRBD1. J lost 3 bases, V lost 6 bases, and 5 bases had no gene match. Per the germline V gene, CDR1 is SGHRS and CDR2 is YFSETQ. The CDR3 consists of 15 residues. CDR3 in DNA: TGCGCCAGCACCCCGGACAGGGTCTATAATTCACCCCTCCACTTT. Its protein is CASTPDRVYNSPLHF. Together with reference TRBV5-1 and TRBJ1-6, the CDR3 gives the full variable domain: KAGVTQTPRYLIKTRGQQVTLSCSPISGHRSVSWYQQTPGQGLQFLFEYFSETQRNKGNFPGRFSGRQFSNSRSEMNVSTLELGDSALYLCASTPDRVYNSPLHFGNGTRLTVT.

CDR3 protein: CASRMDGGHGNTIYF. The CDR3 DNA sequence: TGTGCCAGCAGAATGGACGGAGGGCATGGAAACACCATATATTTT. V and J are TRBV6-5 and TRBJ1-3; D is uncertain. Looked up from germline, CDR1 is MNHEY and CDR2 is SVGAGI. The CDR3 extends over 15 amino acids. The V end was cut by 6 bases, the J end by 3 bases, with 15 bases between.

The chain combines TRBV24-1 with TRBJ1-2, with D possibly TRBD1 on 6 matching bases. V lost 8 bases and J 6 bases, leaving 15 bases between the germline ends. This CDR3 is 13 amino acids long. Germline-derived CDR1 and CDR2 are KGHDR and SFDVKD. CDR3 DNA sequence: TGTGCCACCACGACAGGAGGATTGGATGGCTACACCTTC. Translated: CATTTGGLDGYTF.

This clone was observed a handful of times. The CDR3 nucleotides are TGTGCCAGCTCACCACTTTTGGGGGGCGGCGGGAACACTGAAGCTTTCTTT. This sequence encodes CASSPLLGGGGNTEAFF. The chain is built from TRBV18 and TRBJ1-1; tentatively, D is TRBD1 (6 bases). V was cut by 1 base and J by 1 base, with 16 bases left in between. The germline V gene has CDR1 KGHSH and CDR2 LQKENI. This CDR3 spans 17 amino acids.

The rearrangement links TRBV2 to TRBJ1-5; D unclear. This CDR3 is built from 13 residues. The V end lost 5 bases, the J end lost 9 bases, and 14 bases lay between the germline ends. Per the germline V gene, CDR1 is SNHLY and CDR2 is FYNNEI. In DNA form, the CDR3 reads TGTGCCAGCAGTCGAACCAATGAGGGGCCCCAGCATTTT. It encodes CASSRTNEGPQHF.

The J gene is TRBJ1-1, the V gene TRBV19; TRBD1 is a possible D gene (5 bases). This CDR3 is built from 16 residues. Looked up from germline, CDR1 is LNHDA and CDR2 is SQIVND (reference sequence). V shed 7 bases and J shed 0 bases, with 18 bases lying between them. The CDR3 is CASNTGGVRLNTEAFF. The CDR3 coding sequence is TGTGCCAGTAATACGGGGGGGGTGCGATTGAACACTGAAGCTTTCTTT.

In its sample, this clone was seen once. The V call is TRBV9, the J call TRBJ1-1; no firm D call. Trimming removed 1 base at V and 3 bases at J, with 13 bases between. The germline gives CDR1 SGDLS, CDR2 YYNGEE. There are 15 residues in the CDR3. The DNA for the CDR3 is TGTGCCAGCAGCGTACTTTCGTCGGGATACACTGAAGCTTTCTTT. Encoded protein: CASSVLSSGYTEAFF.

The chain links TRBV28 to TRBJ2-2, with TRBD1 matching 10 bases. Germline CDR1 and CDR2: MDHEN and SYDVKM. The CDR3 has 16 residues. Trimming cost V 6 bases and J 4 bases; bases outside gene matches: 8. This chain's CDR3 is CASRVPGQGSTGELFF. The CDR3, as DNA: TGTGCCAGCAGGGTCCCGGGACAGGGGAGCACCGGGGAGCTGTTTTTT.

V gene TRBV7-2 combines with J gene TRBJ1-1; TRBD1 is a possible D gene (5 bases). The CDR3 is 14 residues long. Trimming left V 1 base short and J 0 bases short, with 6 bases between. Germline values: CDR1 SGHTA, CDR2 FQGNSA. CDR3 coding DNA: TGTGCCAGCAGCTTAGGACAGCTGAACACTGAAGCTTTCTTT. Its protein is CASSLGQLNTEAFF.

V gene TRBV7-7 combines with J gene TRBJ2-1, with D unresolved. Trimming cost V 1 base and J 4 bases, with 11 bases left between them. Germline V CDR1 and CDR2: SSHAT, FNYEAQ (reference sequence). The CDR3 is 15 amino acids. The DNA of the CDR3 is TGTGCCAGCAGCTTAGGGGGTAGCAGATACAATGAGCAGTTCTTC. Translated, it gives CASSLGGSRYNEQFF.

V is TRBV4-1 and J is TRBJ2-7; a possible D gene is TRBD2 (6 bases). CDR1 MGHRA and CDR2 YSYEKL come from the germline V gene. V lost 1 base and J lost 3, with 16 bases in between. This CDR3 has 16 residues. The CDR3 loop reads CASSQAAGGFIYEQYF. Written as DNA, the CDR3 is TGCGCCAGCAGCCAAGCCGCAGGAGGGTTCATCTACGAGCAGTACTTC.

V gene TRBV5-1 combines with J gene TRBJ2-3, with a tentative D call TRBD2 (6 bases). Deletions cut 1 base from V and 4 bases from J, with 10 bases between. The CDR3 is made up of 14 amino acids. CDR1 and CDR2 from the germline V gene are SGHRS and YFSETQ. The CDR3 region is CASSLLEGSDTQYF. The CDR3 DNA sequence: TGCGCCAGCAGCTTGTTGGAGGGTTCAGATACGCAGTATTTT.

The chain employs TRBV11-2 and TRBJ2-7, with 7 positions matching TRBD2. CDR1 is SGHAT and CDR2 is FQNNGV in the germline V gene. V dropped 1 base and J dropped 6; count of bases not matched to a gene: 9. This CDR3 comprises 15 residues. The CDR3 loop reads CASSLVGTKGSEQYF. DNA for the CDR3: TGTGCCAGCAGCTTAGTTGGGACTAAAGGCTCCGAGCAGTACTTC. The whole variable domain, filled in from reference TRBV11-2 and TRBJ2-7, reads EAGVAQSPRYKIIEKRQSVAFWCNPISGHATLYWYQQILGQGPKLLIQFQNNGVVDDSQLPKDRFSAERLKGVDSTLKIQPAKLEDSAVYLCASSLVGTKGSEQYFGPGTRLTVT.

The chain recombines TRBV21-1 with TRBJ2-7; the DNA was not used to check the table's D call, TRBD2. TRBV21-1 is an annotated pseudogene. CDR3 length: 14 residues. As DNA, the CDR3 is TGTGCCAGCACCCGGACTAGCGGCGATTACGAGCAGTACTTC. Amino acids: CASTRTSGDYEQYF.

This clone was recorded once. This chain connects TRBV5-1 to TRBJ2-7; weak D call: TRBD1 (6 bases). The CDR3 sequence is 13 residues long. CDR1 is SGHRS and CDR2 is YFSETQ in the germline V gene. The ends were cut back, 4 bases at V and 2 bases at J, with 10 bases in the middle. The CDR3 DNA reads as TGCGCCAGCAGCCTAACAGGGCCCTACGAGCAGTACTTC. Its translation: CASSLTGPYEQYF.

The chain combines TRBV4-1 with TRBJ2-7; 14 bases agree with TRBD2. The V segment lost 4 bases and the J segment 4 bases; nucleotides outside the gene matches: 6. From germline, CDR1 is MGHRA and CDR2 YSYEKL. This CDR3 has 16 residues. The CDR3 spells CASSLTSGRVSYEQYF. DNA for the CDR3: TGCGCCAGCAGCCTGACTAGCGGGAGGGTATCATACGAGCAGTACTTC.

The chain couples TRBV7-8 to TRBJ2-1; 12 bases line up with TRBD1. The CDR3 extends over 15 amino acids. Germline-derived CDR1 and CDR2 are SGHVS and FQNEAQ. J was trimmed by 8 bases and V by 4 bases; bases with no gene match: 6. The chain's CDR3 is CASSSGTGGVDEQFF. The CDR3 region has the DNA TGTGCCAGCAGCTCCGGGACAGGGGGCGTGGATGAGCAGTTCTTC.

This chain uses TRBV19 with TRBJ1-1; the D is unclear. CDR3 length equals 15 residues. Trimming removed 4 bases from V and 1 base from J, with 13 bases in between. The germline V gene encodes CDR1 LNHDA and CDR2 SQIVND (reference sequence). The CDR3 bases are TGTGCCAGTAGTACCCTGGCGGGTCGGAACACTGAAGCTTTCTTT. This translates into CASSTLAGRNTEAFF.

V is TRBV15 and J is TRBJ1-2; the D gene is possibly TRBD1 (5 bases). Germline V gene data show CDR1 as LNHNV and CDR2 as YYDKDF (reference sequence). V was cut by 3 bases and J by 7 bases, with 18 bases left in between. CDR3 length: 15 amino acids. CDR3 in DNA: TGTGCCACCAGCAGGGACCGGAGGGACGGACTTGGCTACACCTTC. Encoded protein: CATSRDRRDGLGYTF.

The chain couples TRBV11-2 to TRBJ2-5; a possible D gene is TRBD2 (6 bases). The CDR3 contains 15 residues. V was pared by 5 bases and J by 0 bases, with 13 bases between. Looked up from germline, CDR1 is SGHAT and CDR2 is FQNNGV. The CDR3 region has the DNA TGTGCCAGCAGCGTCCCTCGGGGGAACCAAGAGACCCAGTACTTC. Protein product: CASSVPRGNQETQYF.

This clone has a handful of counts. The chain employs TRBV5-1 and TRBJ1-1; D not certain. Germline CDR1 SGHRS, CDR2 YFSETQ. Trimming shortened V by 4 bases and J by 1 base, and 11 bases separated the two germline ends. CDR3 size: 14 residues. CDR3: CASSEAQSNTEAFF. The CDR3 bases are TGCGCCAGCAGCGAGGCACAGTCGAACACTGAAGCTTTCTTT.

CDR3 residues: CASSLTSGYNEQFF. CDR3 nucleotides: TGTGCCAGCAGCTTAACTAGCGGGTACAATGAGCAGTTCTTC. The chain joins TRBV11-2 to TRBJ2-1, with 9 bases that match TRBD2. This CDR3 comprises 14 residues. V dropped 2 bases and J dropped 4; count of bases not matched to a gene: 0. Germline V gene data show CDR1 as SGHAT and CDR2 as FQNNGV. The whole variable domain, filled in from reference TRBV11-2 and TRBJ2-1, reads EAGVAQSPRYKIIEKRQSVAFWCNPISGHATLYWYQQILGQGPKLLIQFQNNGVVDDSQLPKDRFSAERLKGVDSTLKIQPAKLEDSAVYLCASSLTSGYNEQFFGPGTRLTVL.

The rearrangement joins TRBV5-1 to TRBJ1-4; D is ambiguous. The V and J ends lost 1 base and 0 bases respectively, with 4 bases between them. The CDR3 length is 14 residues. Per the germline V gene, CDR1 is SGHRS and CDR2 is YFSETQ. CDR3 DNA sequence: TGCGCCAGCAGCTTGCTAGCAACTAATGAAAAACTGTTTTTT. This translates into CASSLLATNEKLFF.

The V and J genes are TRBV7-9 and TRBJ1-2; the D is unclear. This CDR3 comprises 16 residues. Trimming removed 4 bases from V and 7 bases from J, with 22 bases in between. Germline V gene data show CDR1 as SEHNR and CDR2 as FQNEAQ (reference sequence). The CDR3: CASSSEVQTKLAGYTF. The CDR3 region has the DNA TGTGCCAGCAGCTCAGAAGTACAGACTAAACTAGCTGGCTACACCTTC.

This chain joins TRBV27 and TRBJ2-2, with 8 nucleotides matching TRBD1. The germline V gene encodes CDR1 MNHEY and CDR2 SMNVEV (reference sequence). Unmatched junction bases numbered 11, after V lost 0 bases and J lost 5 bases. The CDR3 is made up of 18 amino acids. In DNA form, the CDR3 reads TGTGCCAGCAGTTTATCCAATCCCGACAGGGGATGGACCGGGGAGCTGTTTTTT. The encoded protein is CASSLSNPDRGWTGELFF.